The 17 T cell receptor beta chains below all came from one sample that was sequenced in a study of cytomegalovirus exposure and HLA in healthy donors. Here immunoSEQ multiplex PCR was the method, and the copy in TCRdb shows in-frame clones only, minus some. The table lists 140,000 to 150,000 clones, about 95% of them singletons. The source material was PBMCs. All receptors come from a man aged 18 to 30 in good health and CMV-seropositive.

The chain combines TRBV7-9 with TRBJ2-7, with 8 bases fitting TRBD2. Per the germline V gene, CDR1 is SEHNR and CDR2 is FQNEAQ (reference sequence). V was clipped by 5 bases and J by 4 bases; unmatched bases: 7. The CDR3 is 14 amino acids. The CDR3 sequence is CASSISGSWYEQYF. The CDR3 coding sequence is TGTGCCAGCAGCATAAGCGGGAGTTGGTACGAGCAGTACTTC.

This chain links TRBV6-1 with TRBJ1-3; a possible D gene is TRBD1 (6 bases). Germline V lookup: CDR1 MNHNS, CDR2 SASEGT. The CDR3 loop spans 19 amino acids. Trimming removed 3 bases from V and 0 bases from J, with 21 bases in between. In nucleotides, the CDR3 is TGTGCCAGCAGTGACGGCAGGGGTATTTTCTACCTCTCTGGAAACACCATATATTTT. Its protein is CASSDGRGIFYLSGNTIYF.

This clone appeared once. The rearrangement uses TRBV10-3 and TRBJ1-3; 8 bases line up with TRBD1. Germline-derived CDR1 and CDR2 are ENHRY and SYGVKD. The CDR3 spans 14 residues. After removal of 11 bases from V and 1 base from J, the junction contained 7 bases not matched to a gene. CDR3 protein: CAAQGARSGNTIYF. Written as DNA, the CDR3 is TGTGCCGCCCAGGGGGCTCGGTCTGGAAACACCATATATTTT.

CDR3 amino acids: CASSLETGVYGYTF. The CDR3 DNA is TGTGCCAGCAGCTTAGAGACAGGGGTCTATGGCTACACCTTC. The chain has TRBV7-2 and TRBJ1-2, with 8 bases fitting TRBD1. V shed 1 base, J shed 4 bases, and the junction held 2 bases outside the gene matches. This CDR3 has 14 amino acids. Per germline, CDR1 SGHTA and CDR2 FQGNSA.

This clone was counted once. The chain links TRBV27 to TRBJ2-1; TRBD2 agrees at 14 bases. The CDR3 spans 15 residues. Germline CDR1 and CDR2: MNHEY and SMNVEV (reference sequence). V lost 8 bases and J lost 8; bases outside the gene matches: 8. This CDR3 reads CASGAGTSGSDEQFF. The CDR3 bases are TGTGCCAGCGGGGCCGGGACTAGCGGGAGTGATGAGCAGTTCTTC.

The chain couples TRBV2 to TRBJ1-5; 7 positions agree with TRBD1. CDR3 length: 15 amino acids. The V gene's germline CDR1 is SNHLY and CDR2 FYNNEI. J was trimmed by 3 bases and V by 4 bases; bases with no gene match: 6. The CDR3 DNA follows: TGTGCCAGCAGTGCCCCCGACAGGGACAATCAGCCCCAGCATTTT. It specifies CASSAPDRDNQPQHF.

This clone appeared a single time. This rearrangement joins TRBV11-2 to TRBJ2-2; TRBD1 might be the D (6 bases). The V end was cut by 7 bases, the J end by 6 bases, with 30 bases between. The CDR3 runs to 19 residues. The V gene's germline CDR1 is SGHAT and CDR2 FQNNGV. In DNA, the CDR3 is TGTGCCAGCACCCCTCCGCGGTTGGTGTTTCCAGGGGAAGCCGGGGAGCTGTTTTTT. Translation: CASTPPRLVFPGEAGELFF.

The J gene is TRBJ1-2, the V gene TRBV2; 11 nucleotides match TRBD1. The germline CDR1 and CDR2 sequences are SNHLY and FYNNEI. V lost 11 bases, J lost 0 bases, and 11 bases stayed unmatched. The CDR3 runs to 16 residues. CDR3: CAVRDRGVYSNYGYTF. For the CDR3, the DNA is TGTGCCGTTAGGGACAGGGGGGTTTATTCTAACTATGGCTACACCTTC.

This chain uses TRBV28 with TRBJ2-3, with TRBD2 matching 7 bases. The CDR3 consists of 19 residues. V was pared by 5 bases and J by 1 base, with 18 bases of the junction left unmatched. Germline V gives CDR1 MDHEN, CDR2 SYDVKM. CDR3 nucleotides: TGTGCCAGCAGTCTCTTATATCCCCCCCAGCGGGGTGGCACAGATACGCAGTATTTT. Translation: CASSLLYPPQRGGTDTQYF.

In DNA form, the CDR3 reads TGTGCCAGCAGCTCGACAGGGGATAGCAATCAGCCCCAGCATTTT. Translating it yields CASSSTGDSNQPQHF. The V call is TRBV28, the J call TRBJ1-5, with 8 bases aligning to TRBD1. V shed 6 bases, J shed 0 bases, and the junction held 4 bases outside the gene matches. Germline V gene lookup returns CDR1 MDHEN and CDR2 SYDVKM. The length of the CDR3 is 15 residues.

V usage is TRBV11-2 and J usage is TRBJ1-3, with D perhaps matching TRBD1 (5 bases). This CDR3 region has 15 residues. Germline assignment: CDR1 SGHAT and CDR2 FQNNGV. The V end lost 1 base, the J end lost 0 bases, and 7 bases lay between the germline ends. CDR3 coding DNA: TGTGCCAGCAGCTTAGTAGACAGCTCTGGAAACACCATATATTTT. Translated, it gives CASSLVDSSGNTIYF.

J is TRBJ2-7 and V is TRBV9; D is possibly TRBD2 (6 bases). Germline V gene sequence: CDR1 SGDLS, CDR2 YYNGEE. Deletions cut 7 bases from V and 7 bases from J, with 12 bases between. The CDR3 runs 11 residues. Written as DNA, the CDR3 is TGTGCCAGCGGGAGAGGGAGGGAGCAGTACTTC. Translating it yields CASGRGREQYF.

The chain combines TRBV13 with TRBJ2-6; D is ambiguous. The germline gives CDR1 PRHDT, CDR2 FYEKMQ (reference sequence). The V end was cut by 4 bases, the J end by 4 bases, with 8 bases between. The CDR3 runs to 14 residues. CDR3 nucleotides: TGTGCCAGCAGCTCAAACTACGGGGCCAACGTCCTGACTTTC. Translated, it gives CASSSNYGANVLTF.

The chain is built from TRBV6-1 and TRBJ2-5, with D tentatively TRBD2 (6 bases). V was pared by 4 bases and J by 7 bases, with 16 bases between. CDR1 and CDR2 (germline): MNHNS, SASEGT. CDR3 length equals 14 residues. The CDR3 DNA sequence: TGTGCCAGCAGTGGGGGACTTCAGTTTGTGACCCAGTACTTC. Translated, it gives CASSGGLQFVTQYF.

The J gene is TRBJ2-5, the V gene TRBV28; 8 bases are a match to TRBD1. The CDR3 consists of 17 residues. With 0 bases clipped from V and 2 bases from J, the junction kept 8 bases outside the gene matches. Germline lookup yields CDR1 MDHEN and CDR2 SYDVKM. CDR3 loop: CASSLWGQVTGQETQYF. DNA of the CDR3: TGTGCCAGCAGTTTATGGGGACAGGTGACAGGACAAGAGACCCAGTACTTC.

This clone was detected only once. This chain uses TRBV7-9 with TRBJ1-1, with D maybe TRBD1 (6 bases). The germline CDR1 and CDR2 sequences are SEHNR and FQNEAQ (reference sequence). CDR3 length: 15 residues. Trimming left V 5 bases short and J 1 base short, with 14 bases between. CDR3 nucleotide sequence: TGTGCCAGCAGCCAGGGGAGACAGCCGAACACTGAAGCTTTCTTT. Its protein product is CASSQGRQPNTEAFF.

The rearrangement joins TRBV29-1 to TRBJ2-3; 7 bases agree with TRBD2. The CDR3 is 14 amino acids. Germline V gene data show CDR1 as SQVTM and CDR2 as ANQGSEA. V trimming: 6 bases; J trimming: 0 bases; junction bases outside the gene matches: 6. The CDR3 DNA reads as TGCAGCGTCGTACTAGCGACTAGCACAGATACGCAGTATTTT. Its protein product is CSVVLATSTDTQYF.